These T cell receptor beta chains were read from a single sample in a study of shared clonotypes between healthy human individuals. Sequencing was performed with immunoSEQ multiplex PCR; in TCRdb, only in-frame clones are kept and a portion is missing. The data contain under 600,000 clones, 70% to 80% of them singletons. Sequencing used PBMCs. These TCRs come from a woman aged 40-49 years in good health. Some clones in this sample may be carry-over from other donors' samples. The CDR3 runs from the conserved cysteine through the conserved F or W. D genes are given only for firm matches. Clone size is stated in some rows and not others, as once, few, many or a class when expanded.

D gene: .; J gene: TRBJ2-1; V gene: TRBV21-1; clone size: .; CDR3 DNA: TGTGCCAGCAGCGGCCGGACTAGCGGGAGGTGGAATGAGCAGTTCTTC; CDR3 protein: CASSGRTSGRWNEQFF
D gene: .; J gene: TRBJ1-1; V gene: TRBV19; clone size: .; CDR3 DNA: TGTGCCAGCACAAAGCCCCCTACCGGGACCACTGAAGCTTTCTTT; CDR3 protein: CASTKPPTGTTEAFF
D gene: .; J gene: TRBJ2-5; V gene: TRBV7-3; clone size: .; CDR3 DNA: TGTGCCAGTAGCTTAGGGCCCCAAGAGACCCAGTACTTC; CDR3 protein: CASSLGPQETQYF
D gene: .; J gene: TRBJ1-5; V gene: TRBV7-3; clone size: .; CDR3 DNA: TGTGCCAGCAGCGCAATGGCGAATCAGCCCCAGCATTTT; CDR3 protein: CASSAMANQPQHF
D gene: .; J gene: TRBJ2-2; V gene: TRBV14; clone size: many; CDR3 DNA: TGTGCCAGCAGCCATAGCTTAGGGACAACGAACACCGGGGAGCTGTTTTTT; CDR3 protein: CASSHSLGTTNTGELFF
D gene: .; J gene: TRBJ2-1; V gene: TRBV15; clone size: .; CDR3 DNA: TGTGCCACCAGCAGAGGACTGACCGAGCAGTTCTTC; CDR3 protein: CATSRGLTEQFF
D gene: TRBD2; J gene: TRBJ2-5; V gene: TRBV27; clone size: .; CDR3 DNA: TGTGCCAGCAGTTTATCCGGGACTAGCGGGAGAGAGACCCAGTACTTC; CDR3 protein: CASSLSGTSGRETQYF
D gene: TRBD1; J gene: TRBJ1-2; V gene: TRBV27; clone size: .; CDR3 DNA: TGTGCCAGCACGTCGCCCGGGACAGGGGGGGGAATGGACTATGGCTACACCTTC; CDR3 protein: CASTSPGTGGGMDYGYTF
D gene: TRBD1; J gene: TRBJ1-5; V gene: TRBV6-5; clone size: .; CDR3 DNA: TGTGCCAGCAGAAAAAACAGGGGCCAGCCCCAGCATTTT; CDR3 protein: CASRKNRGQPQHF
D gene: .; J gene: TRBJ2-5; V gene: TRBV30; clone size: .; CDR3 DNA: TGTGCCTGGAGTGTACTGTTTCGGGAGACCCAGTACTTC; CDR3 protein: CAWSVLFRETQYF
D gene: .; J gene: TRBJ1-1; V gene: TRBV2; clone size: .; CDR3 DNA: TGTGCCAGTGGTATGAAGAACACTGAAGCTTTCTTT; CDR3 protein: CASGMKNTEAFF
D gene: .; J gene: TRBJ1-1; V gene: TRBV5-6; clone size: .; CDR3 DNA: TGTGCCAGTCGCAGTGCGTTAGAGCGGGTGAACACTGAAGCTTTCTTT; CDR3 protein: CASRSALERVNTEAFF
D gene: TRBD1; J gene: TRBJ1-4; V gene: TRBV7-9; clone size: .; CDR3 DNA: TGTGCCAGCAGCCCGGGACAGGGGATGTCGGGTGGACTGTTTTTT; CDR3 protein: CASSPGQGMSGGLFF
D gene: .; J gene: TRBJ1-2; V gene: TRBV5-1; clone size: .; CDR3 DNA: TGCGCCAGCAGCTTGGAGGGTCCTAACTATGGCTACACCTTC; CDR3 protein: CASSLEGPNYGYTF
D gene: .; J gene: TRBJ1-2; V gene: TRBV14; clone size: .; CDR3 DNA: TGTGCCAGCAGCCAGAAAACAGGGCAAGGTGGCTACACCTTC; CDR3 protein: CASSQKTGQGGYTF